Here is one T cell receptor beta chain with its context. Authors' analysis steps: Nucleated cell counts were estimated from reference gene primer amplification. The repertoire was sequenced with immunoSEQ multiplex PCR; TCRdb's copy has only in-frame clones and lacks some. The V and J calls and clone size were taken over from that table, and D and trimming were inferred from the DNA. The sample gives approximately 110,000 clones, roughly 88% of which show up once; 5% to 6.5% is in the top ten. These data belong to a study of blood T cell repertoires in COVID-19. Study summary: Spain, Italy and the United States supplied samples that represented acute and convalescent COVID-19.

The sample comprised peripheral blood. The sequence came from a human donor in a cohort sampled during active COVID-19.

CDR3 DNA sequence: TGCGCCAGCAGCTTGATCCCTACTGCTTCCTACGAGCAGTACTTC. It translates to CASSLIPTASYEQYF. This chain links TRBV5-1 with TRBJ2-7; D ambiguous. V was pared by 1 base and J by 1 base, with 12 bases between. This CDR3 region has 15 residues. Per germline, CDR1 SGHRS and CDR2 YFSETQ. Full variable domain (remainder filled in from reference TRBV5-1 and TRBJ2-7): KAGVTQTPRYLIKTRGQQVTLSCSPISGHRSVSWYQQTPGQGLQFLFEYFSETQRNKGNFPGRFSGRQFSNSRSEMNVSTLELGDSALYLCASSLIPTASYEQYFGPGTRLTVT.